The rows below give T cell receptor beta chains drawn from one sample of a study of blood T cell repertoires in COVID-19. The data were produced by immunoSEQ multiplex PCR, yet TCRdb's version contains in-frame clones alone and is incomplete. The data contain 150,000 to 200,000 clones, 70% to 90% of them seen just once; the ten biggest clones take up approximately 5.4%. Sequenced: PBMCs or T cells enriched from blood (not recorded which). These receptors all stem from a man in his forties who had recovered from COVID-19. Each CDR3 is given with its conserved first and last residue. D genes are given only for firm matches. Expanded clones get a size class; other rows say once, few or many, or leave the size out.

>TRBJ1-5|NA|NA|TRBV6-5
CASSYSTGIQPQHF
TGTGCCAGCAGTTACTCCACAGGGATCCAGCCCCAGCATTTT
>TRBJ2-5|TRBD1|NA|TRBV11-2
CASSFDRGAQETQYF
TGTGCCAGCAGCTTCGACAGGGGGGCGCAAGAGACCCAGTACTTC
>TRBJ1-4|TRBD1|NA|TRBV2
CASREGAANEKLFF
TGTGCCAGCAGGGAGGGGGCGGCTAATGAAAAACTGTTTTTT
>TRBJ1-1|NA|NA|TRBV5-1
CASSQKEGGRSTEAFF
TGCGCCAGCAGCCAAAAAGAGGGGGGGCGGAGCACTGAAGCTTTCTTT
>TRBJ1-1|NA|NA|TRBV9
CASSVASGLGTEAFF
TGTGCCAGCAGCGTAGCTTCAGGGTTGGGCACTGAAGCTTTCTTT
>TRBJ1-1|TRBD1|once|TRBV3-1/TRBV3-2
CASSLRTGGAADEAFF
TGTGCCAGCAGCCTACGGACAGGGGGCGCAGCTGATGAAGCTTTCTTT
>TRBJ1-2|TRBD1|NA|TRBV4-1
CASSQGRGPGYGYTF
TGCGCCAGCAGCCAAGGGAGGGGGCCGGGGTATGGCTACACCTTC
>TRBJ2-7|NA|NA|TRBV5-4
CASSLVPGQLYEQYF
TGTGCCAGCAGCTTGGTTCCGGGACAACTTTACGAGCAGTACTTC
>TRBJ2-5|TRBD2|NA|TRBV7-9
CASSLPGLAGQETQYF
TGTGCCAGCAGCTTACCGGGACTAGCGGGGCAAGAGACCCAGTACTTC
>TRBJ1-2|TRBD1|NA|TRBV2
CASSVDRDRGYTF
TGTGCCAGCAGTGTGGACAGGGACCGCGGCTACACCTTC
>TRBJ2-1|TRBD1|NA|TRBV18
CASSPGTGGNEQFF
TGTGCCAGCTCACCCGGGACAGGGGGTAATGAGCAGTTCTTC
>TRBJ2-5|TRBD1|NA|TRBV2
CASWGWDRGPETQYF
TGTGCCAGTTGGGGATGGGACAGGGGGCCGGAGACCCAGTACTTC
>TRBJ2-6|NA|NA|TRBV5-1
CASRRGVEAGANVLTF
TGCGCCAGCCGGCGGGGCGTAGAGGCTGGGGCCAACGTCCTGACTTTC
>TRBJ2-2|TRBD2|NA|TRBV10-3
CAIRTSGALNTGELFF
TGTGCCATCAGGACTAGCGGGGCCTTGAACACCGGGGAGCTGTTTTTT
>TRBJ1-6|NA|NA|TRBV3-1/TRBV3-2
CASSQDGTRDNSPLHF
TGTGCCAGCAGCCAAGATGGGACAAGGGATAATTCACCCCTCCACTTT
>TRBJ1-6|NA|NA|TRBV5-1
CASSLGQSVNSPLHF
TGCGCCAGCAGCTTGGGACAGAGTGTAAATTCACCCCTCCACTTT
>TRBJ1-2|TRBD1|NA|TRBV7-9
CASSGRQGADGYTF
TGTGCCAGCAGCGGGCGACAGGGGGCGGATGGCTACACCTTC
>TRBJ2-1|NA|NA|TRBV7-8
CASSPDFGSSYNEQFF
TGTGCCAGCAGCCCTGATTTTGGCAGTTCCTACAATGAGCAGTTCTTC
>TRBJ1-3|TRBD1|once|TRBV10-3
CAISGGDRTSSGNTIYF
TGTGCCATCAGTGGAGGGGACAGGACAAGCTCTGGAAACACCATATATTTT
>TRBJ2-2|TRBD2|NA|TRBV11-2
CASTQLAATGELFF
TGTGCCAGCACCCAACTAGCGGCGACCGGGGAGCTGTTTTTT
>TRBJ2-7|TRBD2|NA|TRBV30
CAWSVPGLAGGRAYEQYF
TGTGCCTGGAGTGTACCGGGACTAGCGGGGGGAAGAGCCTACGAGCAGTACTTC
>TRBJ2-1|NA|NA|TRBV7-9
CASSSPLPYSYNEQFF
TGTGCCAGCAGCTCCCCCCTCCCCTACTCCTACAATGAGCAGTTCTTC
>TRBJ2-5|NA|NA|TRBV5-1
CASSLGLVQETQYF
TGCGCCAGCAGCTTGGGACTAGTCCAAGAGACCCAGTACTTC
>TRBJ1-2|TRBD1|NA|TRBV4-1
CASSQDWTGLYGYTF
TGCGCCAGCAGCCAAGATTGGACAGGACTCTATGGCTACACCTTC
>TRBJ2-1|NA|NA|TRBV6-1
CASSEAVTSGGAYNEQFF
TGTGCCAGCAGTGAAGCGGTCACAAGTGGGGGCGCCTACAATGAGCAGTTCTTC
>TRBJ2-1|TRBD1|few|TRBV7-2
CASSLGGTGNNEQFF
TGTGCCAGCAGCTTAGGAGGGACAGGGAACAATGAGCAGTTCTTC
>TRBJ2-7|TRBD2|NA|TRBV18
CASSPPGLAGGLYEQYF
TGTGCCAGCTCACCACCGGGACTAGCGGGGGGGCTTTACGAGCAGTACTTC
>TRBJ1-4|TRBD1|NA|TRBV10-2
CASSGGRGITNEKLFF
TGCGCCAGCAGTGGAGGCAGGGGGATAACTAATGAAAAACTGTTTTTT
>TRBJ1-1|TRBD1|NA|TRBV7-8
CASSLGRDRLSTEAFF
TGTGCCAGCAGCTTAGGCCGGGACAGGCTGAGCACTGAAGCTTTCTTT
>TRBJ2-5|TRBD2|NA|TRBV19
CASSIRLAGGSGETQYF
TGTGCCAGTAGTATCCGACTAGCGGGGGGGTCTGGAGAGACCCAGTACTTC
>TRBJ2-1|TRBD1|NA|TRBV5-5
CASSLQGVLVNEQFF
TGTGCCAGCAGCTTGCAGGGGGTACTGGTCAATGAGCAGTTCTTC
>TRBJ1-1|NA|NA|TRBV4-2
CASSQARGGELVGTTEAFF
TGTGCCAGCAGCCAAGCCCGGGGAGGGGAATTGGTGGGGACCACTGAAGCTTTCTTT
>TRBJ2-5|NA|NA|TRBV2
CASTADKASNQETQYF
TGTGCCAGCACGGCGGATAAAGCTAGTAACCAAGAGACCCAGTACTTC
>TRBJ2-1|TRBD1|NA|TRBV11-1
CASSLEGTGFGEQFF
TGTGCCAGCAGCTTAGAGGGGACAGGGTTCGGTGAGCAGTTCTTC
>TRBJ2-7|TRBD1|NA|TRBV27
CASRGQGVSYEQYF
TGTGCCAGCAGGGGACAGGGGGTCTCCTACGAGCAGTACTTC
>TRBJ2-5|TRBD2|NA|TRBV5-8
CASSVGLAGTQETQYF
TGTGCCAGCAGCGTAGGACTAGCGGGGACTCAAGAGACCCAGTACTTC
>TRBJ1-4|NA|NA|TRBV10-2
CASSRQERDEKLFF
TGCGCCAGCAGTCGACAGGAGAGAGATGAAAAACTGTTTTTT
>TRBJ2-5|NA|once|TRBV10-2
CASSEKGQQETQYF
TGCGCCAGCAGTGAAAAGGGGCAACAAGAGACCCAGTACTTC
>TRBJ2-1|TRBD2|NA|TRBV7-2
CASSLTSGGLGEQFF
TGTGCCAGCAGCTTAACTAGCGGGGGATTAGGTGAGCAGTTCTTC
>TRBJ1-2|NA|NA|TRBV4-1
CASSTQGIKGYTF
TGCGCCAGCAGTACACAGGGAATAAAGGGCTACACCTTC
>TRBJ1-3|NA|many|TRBV6-5
CASRRAGRNTIYF
TGTGCCAGCAGGAGGGCGGGGAGAAACACCATATATTTT
>TRBJ1-6|NA|NA|TRBV6-2/TRBV6-3
CASSFGETLHF
TGTGCCAGCAGTTTTGGAGAGACCCTCCACTTT
>TRBJ2-6|NA|NA|TRBV7-3
CASSPGFSGANVLTF
TGTGCCAGCAGCCCGGGGTTCTCTGGGGCCAACGTCCTGACTTTC
>TRBJ1-3|TRBD1|NA|TRBV10-3
CAISGRDSGNTIYF
TGTGCCATCAGTGGTCGGGACAGTGGAAACACCATATATTTT
>TRBJ2-7|NA|NA|TRBV13
CASSPGLGGASYEQYF
TGTGCCAGCAGCCCCGGCCTGGGGGGGGCCAGCTACGAGCAGTACTTC
>TRBJ1-4|NA|NA|TRBV9
CASEPGDHREKLFF
TGTGCCAGCGAACCGGGGGACCATCGGGAAAAACTGTTTTTT
>TRBJ2-5|NA|NA|TRBV11-2
CASSLAASETQYF
TGTGCCAGCAGCTTGGCCGCCTCAGAGACCCAGTACTTC
>TRBJ1-1|NA|few|TRBV5-1
CASSLSGGWNTEAFF
TGCGCCAGCAGCTTGAGCGGGGGCTGGAACACTGAAGCTTTCTTT